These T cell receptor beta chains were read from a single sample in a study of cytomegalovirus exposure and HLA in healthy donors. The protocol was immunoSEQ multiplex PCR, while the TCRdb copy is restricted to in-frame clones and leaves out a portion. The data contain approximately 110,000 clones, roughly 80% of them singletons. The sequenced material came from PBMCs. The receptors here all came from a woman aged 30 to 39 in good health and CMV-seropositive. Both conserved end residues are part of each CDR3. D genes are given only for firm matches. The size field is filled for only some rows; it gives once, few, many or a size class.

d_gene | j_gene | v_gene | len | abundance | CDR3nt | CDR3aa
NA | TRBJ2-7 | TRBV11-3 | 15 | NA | TGTGCCAGCAGCGGACTTGGGAGATATATCTACGAGCAGTACTTC | CASSGLGRYIYEQYF
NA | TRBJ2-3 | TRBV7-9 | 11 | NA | TGTGCCAGCAGCGACTTTGCCACGCAGTATTTT | CASSDFATQYF
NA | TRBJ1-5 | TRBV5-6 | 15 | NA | TGTGCCAGCAGCTTGGGGGGGACTGGCAATCAGCCCCAGCATTTT | CASSLGGTGNQPQHF
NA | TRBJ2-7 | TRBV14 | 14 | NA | TGTGCCAGCAGCCCACAGGGTATCTCCTACGAGCAGTACTTC | CASSPQGISYEQYF
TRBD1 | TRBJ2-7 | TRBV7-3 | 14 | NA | TGTGCCAGCAGCTCCGTGGGACAGGGGGCGACGCAGTACTTC | CASSSVGQGATQYF
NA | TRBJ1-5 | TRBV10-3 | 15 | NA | TGTGCCATCAGTGAGTCAATCGTCTGGGCTCAGCCCCAGCATTTT | CAISESIVWAQPQHF
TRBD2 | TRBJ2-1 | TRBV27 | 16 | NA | TGTGCCAGCAGTTTATCCCCGCCGAGGACTAGCGGGGTGCAGTTCTTC | CASSLSPPRTSGVQFF
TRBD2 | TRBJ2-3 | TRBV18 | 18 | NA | TGTGCCAGCTCACCACCGGGACTAGCGGGGGGAGTCACAGATACGCAGTATTTT | CASSPPGLAGGVTDTQYF
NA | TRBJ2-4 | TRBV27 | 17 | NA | TGTGCCAGCAAGCCGGGTGGGGGGTTACGAGCCAAAAACATTCAGTACTTC | CASKPGGGLRAKNIQYF
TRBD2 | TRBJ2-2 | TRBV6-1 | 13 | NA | TGTGCCAGCACTCTAGCGGACACCGGGGAGCTGTTTTTT | CASTLADTGELFF
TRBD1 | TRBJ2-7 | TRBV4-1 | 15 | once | TGCGCCAGCAGCCAAGATTGGGACAGAGACTACGAGCAGTACTTC | CASSQDWDRDYEQYF
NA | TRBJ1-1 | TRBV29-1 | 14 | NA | TGCAGCGTTCGCGGGGGGACGGACAACACTGAAGCTTTCTTT | CSVRGGTDNTEAFF
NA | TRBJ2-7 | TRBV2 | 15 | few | TGTGCCAGCAGTGATTTATGGGAAGAGGGCTTCGAGCAGTACTTC | CASSDLWEEGFEQYF
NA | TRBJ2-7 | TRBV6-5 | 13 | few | TGTGCCAGCAGAGAGACTGCCACCTACGAGCAGTACTTC | CASRETATYEQYF
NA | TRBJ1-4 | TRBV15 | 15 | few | TGTGCCACCAGCAGGATTGGAGCGTCTAATGAAAAACTGTTTTTT | CATSRIGASNEKLFF
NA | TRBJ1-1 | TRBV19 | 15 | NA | TGTGCCAGTAGTATAAGTAGGACAGTGAACACTGAAGCTTTCTTT | CASSISRTVNTEAFF
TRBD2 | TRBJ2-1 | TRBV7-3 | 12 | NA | TGTGCCAGCAGCCGGACTAGCGGGGGGTACCTCTTC | CASSRTSGGYLF
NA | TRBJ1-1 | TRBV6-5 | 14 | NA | TGTGCCAGCATCAAACAGCGTCAGGGGTCTGAAGCTTTCTTT | CASIKQRQGSEAFF
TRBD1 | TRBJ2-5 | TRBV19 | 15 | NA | TGTGCCAGTAGTAGTCGACAGGGGAGACGAGAGACCCAGTACTTC | CASSSRQGRRETQYF
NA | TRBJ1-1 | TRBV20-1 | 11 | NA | TGCAGTGCTGAGAAGAACACTGAAGCTTTCTTT | CSAEKNTEAFF
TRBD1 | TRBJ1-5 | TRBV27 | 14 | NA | TGTGCCAGCAGTCCCGGACAGGGGAATCAGCCCCAGCATTTT | CASSPGQGNQPQHF
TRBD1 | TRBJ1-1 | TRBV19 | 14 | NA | TGTGCCAGCACGGACAGGGCAACGAACACTGAAGCTTTCTTT | CASTDRATNTEAFF
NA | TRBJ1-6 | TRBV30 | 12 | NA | TGTGCCTGGAGGGACAGAGATTCACCCCTCCACTTT | CAWRDRDSPLHF
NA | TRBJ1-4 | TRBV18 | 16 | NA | TGTGCCAGCTCACCATTAGTGGGGGCCCAAAATGAAAAACTGTTTTTT | CASSPLVGAQNEKLFF
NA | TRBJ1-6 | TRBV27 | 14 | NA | TGTGTCAGCAGTTTAGCGGCAGGGGCTTCACCCCTCCACTTT | CVSSLAAGASPLHF
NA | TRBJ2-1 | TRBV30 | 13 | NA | TGTGCCTGGAGTGTTTTATTGGCCAATGAGCAGTTCTTC | CAWSVLLANEQFF
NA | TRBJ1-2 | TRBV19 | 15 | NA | TGTGCCAGTAACCCCCTACAGGGACCCCCCTATGGCTACACCTTC | CASNPLQGPPYGYTF
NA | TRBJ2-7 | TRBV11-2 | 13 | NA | TGTGCCAGCAGCAATACAGGGTCCTACGAGCAGTACTTC | CASSNTGSYEQYF
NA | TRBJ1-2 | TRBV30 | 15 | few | TGTGCCTGGAGTGTAACCCTCCAGGGGTTAGCAGGCTACACCTTC | CAWSVTLQGLAGYTF